The entry below describes one T cell receptor (beta chain). These data come from a study of cytomegalovirus exposure and HLA in healthy donors. The PCR used 60 Vbeta and 13 Jbeta primers. Sequencing used immunoSEQ multiplex PCR; TCRdb keeps in-frame clones, though not all of them. The sample consists of tens of thousands of clones, roughly 78% of them appearing once. The ends lost 2 bases at V and 6 bases at J; junction bases unmatched: 9. The CDR3 loop spans 15 amino acids. Germline V lookup: CDR1 MGHRA, CDR2 YSYEKL. The rearrangement joins TRBV4-1 to TRBJ2-7, with TRBD2 matching 8 bases. The receptor was isolated from a male donor in good health and CMV-seropositive. Sequencing was performed on PBMCs. The CDR3 DNA follows: TGCGCCAGCAGCCAAAGGCGCGGGAGGTGGGTCGAGCAGTACTTC. This codes for CASSQRRGRWVEQYF.